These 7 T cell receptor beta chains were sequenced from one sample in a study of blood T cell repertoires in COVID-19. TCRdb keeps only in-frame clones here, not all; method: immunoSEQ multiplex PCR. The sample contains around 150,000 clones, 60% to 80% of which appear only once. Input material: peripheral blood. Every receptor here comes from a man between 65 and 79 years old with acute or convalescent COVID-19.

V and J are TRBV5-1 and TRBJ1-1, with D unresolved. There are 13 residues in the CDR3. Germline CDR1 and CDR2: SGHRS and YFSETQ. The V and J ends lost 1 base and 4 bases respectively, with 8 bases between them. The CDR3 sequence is CASSLYPGTEAFF. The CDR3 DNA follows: TGCGCCAGCAGCTTGTATCCGGGCACTGAAGCTTTCTTT.

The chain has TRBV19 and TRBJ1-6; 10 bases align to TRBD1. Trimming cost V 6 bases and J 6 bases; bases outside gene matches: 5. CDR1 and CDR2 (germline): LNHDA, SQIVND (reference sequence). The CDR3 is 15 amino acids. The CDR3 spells CASRRDRGANSPLHF. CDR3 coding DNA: TGTGCCAGTAGGAGGGACAGGGGAGCTAATTCACCCCTCCACTTT.

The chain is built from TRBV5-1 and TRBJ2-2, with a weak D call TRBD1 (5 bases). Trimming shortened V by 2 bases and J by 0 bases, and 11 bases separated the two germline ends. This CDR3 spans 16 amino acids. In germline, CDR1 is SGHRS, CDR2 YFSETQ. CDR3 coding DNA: TGCGCCAGCAGCTTTCGACAGACCGCGAACACCGGGGAGCTGTTTTTT. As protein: CASSFRQTANTGELFF. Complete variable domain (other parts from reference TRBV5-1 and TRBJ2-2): KAGVTQTPRYLIKTRGQQVTLSCSPISGHRSVSWYQQTPGQGLQFLFEYFSETQRNKGNFPGRFSGRQFSNSRSEMNVSTLELGDSALYLCASSFRQTANTGELFFGEGSRLTVL.

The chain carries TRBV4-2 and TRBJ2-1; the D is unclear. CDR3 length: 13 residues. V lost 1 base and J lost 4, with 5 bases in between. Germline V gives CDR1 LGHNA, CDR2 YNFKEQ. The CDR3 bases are TGTGCCAGCAGCCAAGGGCAGTACAATGAGCAGTTCTTC. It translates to CASSQGQYNEQFF.

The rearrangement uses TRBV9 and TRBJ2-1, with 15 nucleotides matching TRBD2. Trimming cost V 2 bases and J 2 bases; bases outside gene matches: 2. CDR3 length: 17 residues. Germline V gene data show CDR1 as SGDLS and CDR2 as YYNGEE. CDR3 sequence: CASSVGLAGGPYNEQFF. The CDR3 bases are TGTGCCAGCAGCGTCGGACTAGCGGGAGGGCCCTACAATGAGCAGTTCTTC.

In nucleotides, the CDR3 is TGTGCTAGTGGACCACTAGCGGGGCCATACAATGAGCAGTTCTTC. Protein sequence: CASGPLAGPYNEQFF. The V gene is TRBV12-5, the J gene TRBJ2-1; 10 bases align to TRBD2. The V segment lost 6 bases and the J segment 4 bases; nucleotides outside the gene matches: 6. Germline V CDR1 and CDR2: LGHNT, FRNRAP. This CDR3 region has 15 residues.

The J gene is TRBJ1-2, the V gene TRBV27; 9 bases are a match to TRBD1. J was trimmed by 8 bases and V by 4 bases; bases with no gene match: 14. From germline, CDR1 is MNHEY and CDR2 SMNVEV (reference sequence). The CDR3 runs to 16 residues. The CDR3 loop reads CASSSNQGQGSSGYTF. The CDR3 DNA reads TGTGCCAGCAGTTCCAATCAGGGACAGGGCTCGAGCGGCTACACCTTC.